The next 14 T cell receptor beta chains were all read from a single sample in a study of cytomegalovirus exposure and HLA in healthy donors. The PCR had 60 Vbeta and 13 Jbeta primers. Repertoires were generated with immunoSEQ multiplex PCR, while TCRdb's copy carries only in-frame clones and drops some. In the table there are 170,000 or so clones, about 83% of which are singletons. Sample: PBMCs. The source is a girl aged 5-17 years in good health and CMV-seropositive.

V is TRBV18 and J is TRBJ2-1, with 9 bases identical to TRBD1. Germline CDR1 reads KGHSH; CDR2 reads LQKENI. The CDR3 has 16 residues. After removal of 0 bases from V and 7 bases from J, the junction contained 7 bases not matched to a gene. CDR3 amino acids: CASSPPRQGVKNEQFF. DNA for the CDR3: TGTGCCAGCTCACCACCGAGACAGGGGGTAAAAAATGAGCAGTTCTTC.

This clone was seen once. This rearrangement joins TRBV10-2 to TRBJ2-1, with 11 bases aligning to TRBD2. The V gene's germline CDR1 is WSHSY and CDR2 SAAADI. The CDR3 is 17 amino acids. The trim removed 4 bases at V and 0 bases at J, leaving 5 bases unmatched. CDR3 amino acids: CASSVSSGGSSYNEQFF. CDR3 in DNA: TGCGCCAGCAGTGTGTCTAGCGGGGGGTCCTCCTACAATGAGCAGTTCTTC.

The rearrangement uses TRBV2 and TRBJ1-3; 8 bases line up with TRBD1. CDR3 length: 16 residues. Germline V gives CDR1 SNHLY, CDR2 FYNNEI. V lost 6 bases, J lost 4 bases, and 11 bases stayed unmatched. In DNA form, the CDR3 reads TGTGCCAGCAGCTCCGGCCAGGGGGCGGAAGGAAACACCATATATTTT. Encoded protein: CASSSGQGAEGNTIYF. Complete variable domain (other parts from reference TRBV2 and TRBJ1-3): EPEVTQTPSHQVTQMGQEVILRCVPISNHLYFYWYRQILGQKVEFLVSFYNNEISEKSEIFDDQFSVERPDGSNFTLKIRSTKLEDSAMYFCASSSGQGAEGNTIYFGEGSWLTVV.

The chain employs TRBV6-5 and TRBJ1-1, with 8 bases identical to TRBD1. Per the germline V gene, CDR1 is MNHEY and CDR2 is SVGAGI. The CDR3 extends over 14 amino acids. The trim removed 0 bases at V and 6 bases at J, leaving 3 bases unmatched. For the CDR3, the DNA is TGTGCCAGCAGTTACTCGACGGGACAGGCTGAAGCTTTCTTT. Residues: CASSYSTGQAEAFF.

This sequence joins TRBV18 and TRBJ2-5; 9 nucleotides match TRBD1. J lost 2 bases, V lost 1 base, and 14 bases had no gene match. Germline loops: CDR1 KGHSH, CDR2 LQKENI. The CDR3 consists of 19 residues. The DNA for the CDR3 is TGTGCCAGCTCACCACTGAGCACGGGGACAGGGTCGAGGCAAGAGACCCAGTACTTC. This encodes CASSPLSTGTGSRQETQYF.

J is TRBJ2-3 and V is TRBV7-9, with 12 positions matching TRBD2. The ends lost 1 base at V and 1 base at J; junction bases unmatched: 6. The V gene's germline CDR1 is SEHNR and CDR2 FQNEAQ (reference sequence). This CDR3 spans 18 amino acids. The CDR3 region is CASSLGTSGAPRTDTQYF. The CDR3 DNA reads TGTGCCAGCAGCTTAGGGACTAGCGGGGCCCCCCGCACAGATACGCAGTATTTT.

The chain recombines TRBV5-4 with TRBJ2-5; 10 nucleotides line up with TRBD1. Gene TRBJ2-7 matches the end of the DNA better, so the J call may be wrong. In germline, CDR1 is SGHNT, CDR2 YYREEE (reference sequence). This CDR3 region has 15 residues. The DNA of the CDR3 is TGTGCCAGCAAGTCCGGGACAGGGGCATCCTACGAGCAGTACTTC. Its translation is CASKSGTGASYEQYF.

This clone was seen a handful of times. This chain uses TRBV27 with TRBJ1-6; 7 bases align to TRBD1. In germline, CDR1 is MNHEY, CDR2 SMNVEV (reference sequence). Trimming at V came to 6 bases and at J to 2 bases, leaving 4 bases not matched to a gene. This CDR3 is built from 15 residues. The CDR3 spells CASRPGTAYNSPLHF. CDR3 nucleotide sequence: TGTGCCAGCAGACCCGGGACAGCCTATAATTCACCCCTCCACTTT.

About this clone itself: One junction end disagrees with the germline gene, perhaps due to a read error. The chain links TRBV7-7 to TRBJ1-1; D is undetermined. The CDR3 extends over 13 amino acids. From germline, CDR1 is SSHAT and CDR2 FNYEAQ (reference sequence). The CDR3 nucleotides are TGTGCTAGCAGCTTGACGGACTACACTGAAGCTTTCTTT. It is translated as CASSLTDYTEAFF.

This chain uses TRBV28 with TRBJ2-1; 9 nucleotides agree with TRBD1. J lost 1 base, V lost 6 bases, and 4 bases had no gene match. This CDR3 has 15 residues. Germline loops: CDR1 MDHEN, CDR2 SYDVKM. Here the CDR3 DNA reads TGTGCCAGCAGCCCCGGGACAGGGTCCTACAATGAGCAGTTCTTC. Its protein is CASSPGTGSYNEQFF.

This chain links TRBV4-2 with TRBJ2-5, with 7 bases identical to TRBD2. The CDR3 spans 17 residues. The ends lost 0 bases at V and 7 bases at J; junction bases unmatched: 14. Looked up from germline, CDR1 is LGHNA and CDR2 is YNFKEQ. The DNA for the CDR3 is TGTGCCAGCAGCCAAGATCTAAGCGGACTAGGGTTCGGGACCCAGTACTTC. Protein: CASSQDLSGLGFGTQYF.

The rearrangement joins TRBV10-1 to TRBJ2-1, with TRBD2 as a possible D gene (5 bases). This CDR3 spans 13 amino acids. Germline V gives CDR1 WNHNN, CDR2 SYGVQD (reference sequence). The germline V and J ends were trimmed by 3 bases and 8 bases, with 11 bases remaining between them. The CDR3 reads CASSDQLRDEQFF. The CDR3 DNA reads TGCGCCAGCAGTGATCAACTGCGGGATGAGCAGTTCTTC.

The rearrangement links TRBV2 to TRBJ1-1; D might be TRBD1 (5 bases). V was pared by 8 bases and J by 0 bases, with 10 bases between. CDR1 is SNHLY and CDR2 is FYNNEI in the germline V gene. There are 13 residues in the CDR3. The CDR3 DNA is TGTGCCAGCCTAACCAGGGTGAACACTGAAGCTTTCTTT. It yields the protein CASLTRVNTEAFF.

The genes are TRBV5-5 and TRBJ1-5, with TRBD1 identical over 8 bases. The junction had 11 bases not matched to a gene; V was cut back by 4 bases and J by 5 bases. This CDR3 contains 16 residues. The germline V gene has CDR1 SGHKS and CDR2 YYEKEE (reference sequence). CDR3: CASSPDRVRDYQPQHF. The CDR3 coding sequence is TGTGCCAGCAGCCCGGACAGGGTAAGGGATTATCAGCCCCAGCATTTT.